Only a few counts were recorded for the clone carrying this TCR beta chain. Amplification of TCR beta CDR3 regions was performed using RNA transcripts as template. HTBI primers were used for first-round RT-PCR of the TCR CDR3. TCRdb processed the multiplex PCR reads anew with MiXCR; each CDR3 protein has one entry. The sample shows roughly 300,000 distinct CDR3 sequences, 15% to 20% of them seen only once. The data derive from a study of T cells in Graves' hyperthyroidism and ophthalmopathy. Study as a whole: At initial diagnosis, before any treatment had begun, peripheral blood was obtained.

CDR1 and CDR2 from the germline V gene are SGHVS and FQNEAQ. This CDR3 is 12 amino acids long. The V end lost 2 bases, the J end lost 8 bases, and 6 bases lay between the germline ends. V gene TRBV7-8 combines with J gene TRBJ1-4; unclear D gene. Sample: blood. The clonotype comes from a woman aged 50 to 65 with Graves' hyperthyroidism. The CDR3 reads CASSLNLEKLFF. Written as DNA, the CDR3 is TGTGCCAGCAGCTTAAACTTGGAAAAACTGTTTTTT.